This T cell receptor beta chain emerged from a study of T cells in Graves' hyperthyroidism and ophthalmopathy. This clonotype has just a few counts. The target antigen is unknown. Around 10 ml fresh peripheral blood yielded the PBMCs. RNA transcripts were the template for amplifying TCR beta CDR3 regions. Carried out on the TCR CDR3, a first-round RT-PCR used the HTBI primer set. TCRdb passed the multiplex PCR reads through MiXCR, listing each CDR3 protein once. The sample comprises around 490,000 distinct CDR3 sequences, approximately 20% of which are singletons, and about 50% rests with the top ten. The V gene end was trimmed by 3 bases and the J gene end by 6 bases; junction bases not matched to a gene: 6. Germline CDR1 reads SEHNR; CDR2 reads FQNEAQ (reference sequence). The CDR3 is 14 amino acids. Study conclusions and caveats: Ophthalmopathy cases were set apart from stable hyperthyroidism by a 13 V-J model. The model's output predicted ophthalmopathy at a median of around 6.9 months prior to onset. Blood samples included most of the expanded thyroid clonotypes exceeding 0.001.

Sequenced sample: blood. This sequence originates from a man between 40 and 49 years old with Graves' ophthalmopathy. This chain uses TRBV7-9 with TRBJ2-3; 7 bases map to TRBD1. CDR3 nucleotides: TGTGCCAGCAGCTTTAAGGGGGCAGGGGATACGCAGTATTTT. Translated: CASSFKGAGDTQYF.